This TCR beta chain was sequenced in a study of CD8 T cells in ankylosing spondylitis. This clonotype appeared many times. Germline V gene sequence: CDR1 SGHDT, CDR2 YYEEEE. The CDR3 is 14 residues long. With 2 bases clipped from V and 1 base from J, the junction kept 2 bases outside the gene matches. TCRdb recomputed calls from the 5' RACE reads with MiXCR, one row per CDR3 protein. The table records about 250,000 distinct CDR3 sequences, 20% to 30% of them present only once. This sequence originates from a male donor with ankylosing spondylitis or in good health (not recorded which). The rearrangement uses TRBV5-6 and TRBJ2-5; 7 bases line up with TRBD1. Sequencing was carried out using blood, either unsorted or a sorted T cell fraction (not recorded which). CDR3 protein: CASSFHRGQETQYF. As DNA, the CDR3 is TGTGCCAGCAGCTTCCACAGGGGCCAAGAGACCCAGTACTTC.